This TCR beta chain originates from a study of blood T cells in healthy people across ages. Study-wide results and caveats: Compared with aged donors, long-lived donors showed fewer expanded clones, suggesting selection. Across the age range, TCR beta diversity per million T cells fell in a roughly linear way. With unsorted PBMCs, a conclusive comparison of naive versus antigen-experienced cells was not possible.

Worth noting for this clonotype: Its antigen is unknown. A read error may explain this, as a much larger clone is one base away.

Then a second PCR, running about 7 to 11 cycles, was carried out with a sample-barcoded 5' primer and a J-beta primer mix. TCRdb reanalysed the 5' RACE reads using MiXCR and keeps one entry per CDR3 protein. The sample holds about 770,000 distinct CDR3 sequences, roughly 44% seen once. Peripheral blood, roughly 9.3 milliliters per donor, was collected. The germline V and J ends were trimmed by 7 bases and 6 bases, with 12 bases remaining between them. The CDR3 runs to 11 residues. Per germline, CDR1 SQVTM and CDR2 ANQGSEA. The sequenced sample consisted of blood. The chain is built from TRBV29-1 and TRBJ1-2; D not certain. The TCR comes from a man in his fifties or sixties in good health. The CDR3 protein is CSGGIEDGYTF. As DNA, the CDR3 is TGCAGCGGTGGGATTGAGGATGGCTACACCTTC.